Listed below are T cell receptor beta chains from one sample, sequenced in a study of cytomegalovirus exposure and HLA in healthy donors. Produced via immunoSEQ multiplex PCR; TCRdb's table is partial and in-frame only. Of roughly 150,000 clones listed, approximately 80% are singletons. Input material: PBMCs. These receptor sequences come from a man aged 50-59 years in good health and CMV-seropositive. Both conserved end residues are trimmed from each CDR3. Fields, in order: J gene, V gene, CDR3 protein.

j_gene: TRBJ1-4
v_gene: TRBV9
CDR3aa: ASSRDRGGEKLF

j_gene: TRBJ1-5
v_gene: TRBV4-2
CDR3aa: ASSQDGQLNQPQH

j_gene: TRBJ2-7
v_gene: TRBV6-6
CDR3aa: ASSYSPVSEDEQY

j_gene: TRBJ2-3
v_gene: TRBV10-2
CDR3aa: ASSRGTGERNTQY

j_gene: TRBJ2-2
v_gene: TRBV7-3
CDR3aa: ASSLNTGGTGELF

j_gene: TRBJ1-6
v_gene: TRBV5-1
CDR3aa: ASSISRQVDSPLH

j_gene: TRBJ1-1
v_gene: TRBV7-9
CDR3aa: ASSLGGRANTEAF

j_gene: TRBJ1-5
v_gene: TRBV18
CDR3aa: ASSPPGGPVGNQPQH

j_gene: TRBJ1-4
v_gene: TRBV7-2
CDR3aa: ASSIGQGNEKLF

j_gene: TRBJ2-3
v_gene: TRBV4-3
CDR3aa: ASSQDAGAGTDTQY